The clone carrying this TCR beta chain was picked up a small number of times. Its specificity is unknown. The data were obtained in a study of T cells after yellow fever vaccination. Study results and limitations: The booster saw the reappearance of most primary-vaccination clones (approximately 97% CD4, 88% CD8).

Trimming left V 7 bases short and J 8 bases short, with 17 bases between. This CDR3 comprises 13 residues. 5'RACE template switching generated TCR cDNA, adding a universal primer site and UMIs. Each CDR3 protein gets one entry after TCRdb re-called the 5' RACE reads with MiXCR. The sample lists 300,000 to 350,000 distinct CDR3 sequences, 3% to 4.5% occurring once. The TCR sequence derives from a man aged 18 to 29 who received the YFV17D yellow fever vaccine. The chain links TRBV12-3 or TRBV12-4 to TRBJ2-5; D may be TRBD1 or TRBD2 (6 bases each). Sample: PBMCs, taken 5 days after the yellow fever booster vaccination. CDR3 DNA: TGTGCCAGCATGATTTTGGGGGGCGAAACCCAGTACTTC. As protein: CASMILGGETQYF.